This TCR beta chain was retrieved from a study of T cell repertoires in aging, cancer and after chemotherapy. For the study at large: Paired samples before and after chemotherapy came from glioblastoma patients receiving temozolomide-based therapy. Roughly 10 million TCR reads made up the full dataset.

Rearranged V-D-J TRB sequences were amplified with a mixed TRB-A/B primer pool. MiXCR, applied by TCRdb to the multiplex PCR reads, yields one record per CDR3 protein. The sample holds over 3,000 distinct CDR3 sequences, around a quarter seen once. Amplification of TCR beta used genomic DNA extracted from peripheral blood. Overall study results and limits: In cancer patients, declining TCR diversity with age involved lost richness and lost evenness.

In its sample, this clonotype was seen a few times. Its specificity is not known. J gave up 1 base and V 5 bases, and 7 bases lay outside the gene matches. The CDR3 runs to 16 residues. Germline lookup yields CDR1 SGHTA and CDR2 FQGNSA. The TCR originated in a human donor with a solid tumor. The chain links TRBV7-2 to TRBJ2-1; 8 bases match TRBD1. Sequencing input: blood. The CDR3 is CASSPWTGQSYNEQFF. The CDR3 bases are TGTGCCAGCAGCCCTTGGACAGGGCAGTCCTACAATGAGCAGTTCTTC. Full variable domain (outside the CDR3, taken from reference TRBV7-2 and TRBJ2-1): GAGVSQSPSNKVTEKGKDVELRCDPISGHTALYWYRQSLGQGLEFLIYFQGNSAPDKSGLPSDRFSAERTGGSVSTLTIQRTQQEDSAVYLCASSPWTGQSYNEQFFGPGTRLTVL.